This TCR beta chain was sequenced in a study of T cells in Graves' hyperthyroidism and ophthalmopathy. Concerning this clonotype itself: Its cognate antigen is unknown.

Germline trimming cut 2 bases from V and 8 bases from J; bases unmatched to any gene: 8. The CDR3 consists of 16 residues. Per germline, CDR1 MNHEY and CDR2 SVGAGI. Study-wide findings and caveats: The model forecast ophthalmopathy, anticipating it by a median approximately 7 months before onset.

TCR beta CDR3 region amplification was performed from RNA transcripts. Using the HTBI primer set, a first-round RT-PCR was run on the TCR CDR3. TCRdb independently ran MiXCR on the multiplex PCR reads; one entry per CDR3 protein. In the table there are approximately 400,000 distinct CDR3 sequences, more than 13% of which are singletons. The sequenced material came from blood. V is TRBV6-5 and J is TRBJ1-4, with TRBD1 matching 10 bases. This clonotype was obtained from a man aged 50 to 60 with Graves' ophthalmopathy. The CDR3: CASSYGSGQGYEKLFF. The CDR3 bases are TGTGCCAGCAGTTACGGTTCGGGACAGGGGTACGAAAAACTGTTTTTT.